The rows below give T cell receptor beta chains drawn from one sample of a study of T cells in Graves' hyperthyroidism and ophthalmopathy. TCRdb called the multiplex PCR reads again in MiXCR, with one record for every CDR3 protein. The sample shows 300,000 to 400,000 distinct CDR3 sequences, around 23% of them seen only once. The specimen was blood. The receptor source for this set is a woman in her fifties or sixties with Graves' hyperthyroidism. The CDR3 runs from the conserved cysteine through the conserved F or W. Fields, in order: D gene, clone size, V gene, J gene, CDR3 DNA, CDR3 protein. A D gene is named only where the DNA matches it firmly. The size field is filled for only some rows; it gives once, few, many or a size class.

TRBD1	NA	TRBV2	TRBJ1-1	TGTGCCAGCAGGACAGGGGAGCTTGGTGAAGCTTTCTTT	CASRTGELGEAFF
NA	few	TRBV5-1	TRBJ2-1	TGCGCCAGCAGCTTGTCCCAGGGGAGCCTCTCCTACAATGAGCAGTTCTTC	CASSLSQGSLSYNEQFF
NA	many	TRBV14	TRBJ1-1	TGTGCCAGCAGCCAAGTTCCCGAAATAAAAGCTTTCTTT	CASSQVPEIKAFF
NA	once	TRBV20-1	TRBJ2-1	TGCAGTGCTAGAGATCCGCGGCACAATGAGCAGTTCTTC	CSARDPRHNEQFF
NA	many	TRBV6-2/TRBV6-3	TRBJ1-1	TGTGCCAGCAGTTACTTCAGTACTGAAGCTTTCTTT	CASSYFSTEAFF
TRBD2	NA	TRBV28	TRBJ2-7	TGTGCCAGCAGTGGACTAGCGGGAGTATCCGAGCAGTACTTC	CASSGLAGVSEQYF
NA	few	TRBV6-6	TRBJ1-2	TGTGCCAGCAGTTACGGGGGCGGATGGGCTAACTATGGCTACACCTTC	CASSYGGGWANYGYTF
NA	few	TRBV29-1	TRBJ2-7	TGCAGCGTTGAACTTCTAGCGCAGTACTTC	CSVELLAQYF
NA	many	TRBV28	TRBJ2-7	TGTGCCAGCAGTCACCAGTGGGGGGATTACGAGCAGTACTTC	CASSHQWGDYEQYF
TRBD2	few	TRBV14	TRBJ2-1	TGTGCCAGCAGACGAACGGGAGGGCCTGAGCAGTTCTTC	CASRRTGGPEQFF
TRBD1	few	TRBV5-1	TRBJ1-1	TGCGCCAGCAGCTTTGTTCCGGGACAGGGGGCGAGGACTGAAGCTTTCTTT	CASSFVPGQGARTEAFF
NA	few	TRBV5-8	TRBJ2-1	TGTGCCAGCAGCTTGGCCTTGACGTGGTACAATGAGCAGTTCTTC	CASSLALTWYNEQFF
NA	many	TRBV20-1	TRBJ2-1	TGCAGTGCTGTACCCGGGATCAATGAGCAGTTCTTC	CSAVPGINEQFF
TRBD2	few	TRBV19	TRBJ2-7	TGTGCCAGTGGTGGGGGGGCCTACGAGCAGTACTTC	CASGGGAYEQYF
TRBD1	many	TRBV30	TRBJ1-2	TGTGCCTGGAGTCAGCAGGGGGCATATGGCTACACCTTC	CAWSQQGAYGYTF
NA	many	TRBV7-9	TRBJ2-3	TGTGCCAGCAGCCGAACGGGGGCAGATACGCAGTATTTT	CASSRTGADTQYF
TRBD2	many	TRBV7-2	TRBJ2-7	TGTGCCAGCAGCCTCCTAGCGGGAGTTTACGAGCAGTACTTC	CASSLLAGVYEQYF
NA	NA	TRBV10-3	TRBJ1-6	TGTGCCATCAGGGGACTGAGCACTTCAAATTCACCCCTCCACTTT	CAIRGLSTSNSPLHF
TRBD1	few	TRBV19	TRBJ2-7	TGTGCCAGTAGTAGAGGGACAGGGGGACCCTACGAGCAGTACTTC	CASSRGTGGPYEQYF
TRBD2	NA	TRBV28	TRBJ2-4	TGTGCCAGCAGCCGCAGCGGGGGATTAGCCAAAAACATTCAGTACTTC	CASSRSGGLAKNIQYF
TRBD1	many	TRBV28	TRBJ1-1	TGTGCCAGCAGCCCCGGGGGACAGGTGAACACTGAAGCTTTCTTT	CASSPGGQVNTEAFF
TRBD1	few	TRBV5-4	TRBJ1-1	TGTGCCAGCAGCGCCTCGACAGGGACCGATGAAGCTTTCTTT	CASSASTGTDEAFF
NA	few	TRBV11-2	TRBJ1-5	TGTGCCAGCAGCTTAGAAGGCAGCTATCAGCCCCAGCATTTT	CASSLEGSYQPQHF
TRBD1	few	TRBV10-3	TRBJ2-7	TGTGCCATCAGTCCGACAGGGGGCGACGAGCAGTACTTC	CAISPTGGDEQYF